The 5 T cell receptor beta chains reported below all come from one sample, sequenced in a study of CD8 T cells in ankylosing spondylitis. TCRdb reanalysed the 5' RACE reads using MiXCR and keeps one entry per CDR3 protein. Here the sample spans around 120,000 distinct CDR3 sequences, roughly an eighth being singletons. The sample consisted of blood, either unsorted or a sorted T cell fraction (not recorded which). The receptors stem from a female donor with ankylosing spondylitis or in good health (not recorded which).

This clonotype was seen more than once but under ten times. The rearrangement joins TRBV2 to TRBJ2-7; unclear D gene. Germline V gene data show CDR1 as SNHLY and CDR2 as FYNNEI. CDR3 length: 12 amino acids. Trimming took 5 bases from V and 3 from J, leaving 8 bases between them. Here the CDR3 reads CASSTAIYEQYF. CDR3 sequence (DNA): TGTGCCAGCAGTACAGCAATCTACGAGCAGTACTTC.

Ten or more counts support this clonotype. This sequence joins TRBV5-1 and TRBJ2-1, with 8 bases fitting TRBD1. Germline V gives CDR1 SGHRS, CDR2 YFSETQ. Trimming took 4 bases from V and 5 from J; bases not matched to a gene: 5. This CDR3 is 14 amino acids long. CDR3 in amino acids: CASSKRQGNNEQFF. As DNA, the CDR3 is TGCGCCAGCAGCAAAAGACAGGGGAACAATGAGCAGTTCTTC.

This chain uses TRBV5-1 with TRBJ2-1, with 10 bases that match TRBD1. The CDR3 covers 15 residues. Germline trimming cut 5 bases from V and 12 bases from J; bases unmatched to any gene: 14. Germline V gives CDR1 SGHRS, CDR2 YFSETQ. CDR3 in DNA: TGCGCCAGCAGTAGGAAAGACAGGGGGCAGGATGGGCAGTTCTTC. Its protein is CASSRKDRGQDGQFF.

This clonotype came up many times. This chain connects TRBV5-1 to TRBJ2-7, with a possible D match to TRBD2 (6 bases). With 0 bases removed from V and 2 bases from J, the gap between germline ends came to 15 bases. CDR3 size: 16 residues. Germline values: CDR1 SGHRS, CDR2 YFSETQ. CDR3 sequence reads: CASSLEVSGRTYEQYF. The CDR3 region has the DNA TGCGCCAGCAGCTTGGAGGTCAGCGGGCGTACCTACGAGCAGTACTTC.

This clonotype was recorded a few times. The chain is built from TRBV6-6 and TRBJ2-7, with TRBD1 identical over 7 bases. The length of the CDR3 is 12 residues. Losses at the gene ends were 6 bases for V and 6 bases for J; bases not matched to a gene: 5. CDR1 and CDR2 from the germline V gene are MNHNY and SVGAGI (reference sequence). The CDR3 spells CASRKTGTEQYF. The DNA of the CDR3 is TGTGCCAGCAGAAAGACAGGGACCGAGCAGTACTTC.